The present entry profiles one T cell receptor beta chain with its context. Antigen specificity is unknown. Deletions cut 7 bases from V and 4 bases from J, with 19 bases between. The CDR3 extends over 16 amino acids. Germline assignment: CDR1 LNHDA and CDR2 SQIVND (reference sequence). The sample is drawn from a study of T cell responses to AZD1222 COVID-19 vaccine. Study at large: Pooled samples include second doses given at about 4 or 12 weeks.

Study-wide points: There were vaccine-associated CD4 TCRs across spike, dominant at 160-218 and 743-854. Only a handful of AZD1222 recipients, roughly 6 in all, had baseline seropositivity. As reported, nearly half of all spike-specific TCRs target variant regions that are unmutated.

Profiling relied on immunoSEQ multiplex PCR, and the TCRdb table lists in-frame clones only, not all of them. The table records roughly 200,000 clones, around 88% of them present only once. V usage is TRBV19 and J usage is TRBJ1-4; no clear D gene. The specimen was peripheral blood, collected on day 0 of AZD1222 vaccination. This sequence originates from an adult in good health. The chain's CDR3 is CASNAPRGVDNEKLFF. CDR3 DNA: TGTGCCAGTAATGCCCCTCGCGGGGTTGATAATGAAAAACTGTTTTTT.